Listed here are 20 T cell receptor beta chains from one sample, sequenced in a study of cytomegalovirus exposure and HLA in healthy donors. The primer mix had 60 Vbeta and 13 Jbeta primers. Generated by immunoSEQ multiplex PCR, the TCRdb table keeps only in-frame clones and is missing some. The table lists roughly 200,000 clones, more than 60% of them singletons. Sequencing was done on a sample of PBMCs. These receptors were collected from an older woman in good health and CMV-seropositive.

This chain connects TRBV27 to TRBJ1-6; D remains ambiguous. V was clipped by 4 bases and J by 7 bases, with 11 bases between them. Germline lookup yields CDR1 MNHEY and CDR2 SMNVEV (reference sequence). CDR3 length: 14 residues. The CDR3 reads CASSSTQSNSPLHF. In nucleotides, the CDR3 is TGTGCCAGCAGTTCGACACAATCGAATTCACCCCTCCACTTT.

V is TRBV6-5 and J is TRBJ1-1; no clear D. Germline V gene sequence: CDR1 MNHEY, CDR2 SVGAGI. CDR3 length equals 14 residues. V shed 6 bases and J shed 6 bases, with 17 bases lying between them. In DNA form, the CDR3 reads TGTGCCAGCAGGTTTAGTACGGGAACCTCTGAAGCTTTCTTT. Its protein is CASRFSTGTSEAFF.

The genes are TRBV6-1 and TRBJ1-5; no firm D call. Trimming pared 6 bases from V and 4 bases from J, leaving 7 bases between. Germline CDR1 MNHNS, CDR2 SASEGT. The CDR3 loop spans 12 amino acids. CDR3 sequence (DNA): TGTGCCAGCAGAGCAATTAATCAGCCCCAGCATTTT. Its translation is CASRAINQPQHF.

This clone was seen a handful of times. The chain combines TRBV30 with TRBJ1-1, with D maybe TRBD1 (5 bases). The CDR3 length is 14 residues. V gave up 3 bases and J gave up 4 bases, with 15 bases separating them. CDR1 is GTSNPN, CDR2 SVGIG, per germline (reference sequence). In DNA form, the CDR3 reads TGTGCCTGGAGCGGGGGTACCCGGATCACTGAAGCTTTCTTT. It translates to CAWSGGTRITEAFF.

This clone appeared a few times. The chain carries TRBV7-2 and TRBJ2-1; perhaps TRBD2 as D (6 bases). This CDR3 region has 16 residues. Germline CDR1 reads SGHTA; CDR2 reads FQGNSA. V was shortened by 3 bases and J by 1 base, with 13 bases between the two germline ends. The CDR3 DNA reads as TGTGCCAGCAGCTTGGCGGGACTGACTTCCTACAATGAGCAGTTCTTC. It codes for CASSLAGLTSYNEQFF.

This chain links TRBV30 with TRBJ1-5; D not resolved. Germline loops: CDR1 GTSNPN, CDR2 SVGIG (reference sequence). This CDR3 has 13 residues. V was pared by 3 bases and J by 0 bases, with 6 bases between. DNA for the CDR3: TGTGCCTGGAGGAGCGATAGCAATCAGCCCCAGCATTTT. Translating gives CAWRSDSNQPQHF.

The rearrangement joins TRBV11-3 to TRBJ2-7; D is possibly TRBD2 (5 bases). Trimming removed 4 bases from V and 5 bases from J, with 12 bases in between. The V gene's germline CDR1 is SGHNT and CDR2 YENEEA. The CDR3 loop spans 13 amino acids. The CDR3 sequence is CASSYLEGHEQYF. The CDR3 DNA reads TGTGCCAGCAGCTACCTCGAGGGTCACGAGCAGTACTTC.

The chain uses TRBV11-3 and TRBJ2-3; 7 bases match TRBD2. The CDR3 totals 14 residues. Per germline, CDR1 SGHNT and CDR2 YENEEA. Trimming took 3 bases from V and 7 from J; bases not matched to a gene: 7. CDR3 DNA: TGTGCCAGCAGCTTGAGCGGGGCCATAAATACGCAGTATTTT. Translated, it gives CASSLSGAINTQYF.

The chain combines TRBV30 with TRBJ2-7, with D possibly matching TRBD2 (7 bases). This CDR3 contains 16 residues. From germline, CDR1 is GTSNPN and CDR2 SVGIG (reference sequence). V dropped 0 bases and J dropped 0 bases, with 15 bases sitting between them. The CDR3 sequence is CAWSVLGGLSSYEQYF. The CDR3 nucleotides read TGTGCCTGGAGTGTACTCGGGGGGCTCAGCTCCTACGAGCAGTACTTC.

To note about this clone: Different DNA sequences within this sample yield the same CDR3. V usage is TRBV11-2 and J usage is TRBJ2-5, with 11 bases lining up with TRBD2. There are 15 residues in the CDR3. Germline assignment: CDR1 SGHAT and CDR2 FQNNGV. V shed 1 base, J shed 4 bases, and the junction held 2 bases outside the gene matches. DNA of the CDR3: TGTGCCAGCAGCTTAGGACTAGCGGGGTCAGAGACCCAGTACTTC. It translates to CASSLGLAGSETQYF.

This clone has more than one count but fewer than ten. The CDR3: CSVTASYNQPQHF. CDR3 nucleotide sequence: TGCAGCGTGACAGCCTCCTACAATCAGCCCCAGCATTTT. V is TRBV29-1 and J is TRBJ1-5, with D possibly TRBD1 on 5 matching bases. Germline loops: CDR1 SQVTM, CDR2 ANQGSEA. Trimming took 6 bases from V and 3 from J, leaving 12 bases between them. This CDR3 comprises 13 residues.

This clone occurred once. The chain combines TRBV19 with TRBJ1-4; D perhaps matches TRBD1 (6 bases). There are 16 residues in the CDR3. Deletions cut 7 bases from V and 3 bases from J, with 18 bases between. Looked up from germline, CDR1 is LNHDA and CDR2 is SQIVND (reference sequence). The CDR3 DNA follows: TGTGCCAGTACCGATAGAGGGGGAACTCCTAATGAAAAACTGTTTTTT. Its protein is CASTDRGGTPNEKLFF.

This clone was detected a few times. The chain couples TRBV27 to TRBJ2-1; TRBD2 aligns across 7 bases. V lost 6 bases to trimming and J lost 0 bases; unmatched junction nucleotides: 8. The CDR3 totals 16 residues. Germline V CDR1 and CDR2: MNHEY, SMNVEV (reference sequence). CDR3 sequence (DNA): TGTGCCAGCAGGCGGTCTACTAGCGACTCCTACAATGAGCAGTTCTTC. Translation: CASRRSTSDSYNEQFF.

In the case of this clone: At one end the junction does not follow the germline gene, possibly because of a read error. The chain carries TRBV7-8 and TRBJ2-6, with 8 nucleotides matching TRBD1. This CDR3 comprises 16 residues. Germline V gives CDR1 SGHVS, CDR2 FQNEAQ. The CDR3 reads CASSGQGWSGANGLTF. The CDR3 region has the DNA TGTGCCAGCAGCGGACAGGGTTGGTCTGGGGCCAACGGCCTGACTTTC.

The chain uses TRBV7-9 and TRBJ1-2, with 9 bases identical to TRBD1. The CDR3 sequence is 14 residues long. Trimming took 5 bases from V and 6 from J; bases not matched to a gene: 7. Germline assignment: CDR1 SEHNR and CDR2 FQNEAQ (reference sequence). The CDR3 region has the DNA TGTGCCAGCAGCCGGGGACAGGGAGTTAATGGCTACACCTTC. Amino acids: CASSRGQGVNGYTF.

V and J are TRBV18 and TRBJ1-5; no definite D call. Trimming shortened V by 6 bases and J by 0 bases, and 12 bases separated the two germline ends. Looked up from germline, CDR1 is KGHSH and CDR2 is LQKENI. This CDR3 region has 15 residues. CDR3 DNA sequence: TGTGCCAGCTCCCGAGATCAGGCTAGCAATCAGCCCCAGCATTTT. Translating it yields CASSRDQASNQPQHF.

This clone appeared a single time. The sample carries other DNA sequences with the same CDR3. The chain recombines TRBV11-2 with TRBJ1-1; 8 nucleotides match TRBD1. The CDR3 covers 15 residues. The V gene's germline CDR1 is SGHAT and CDR2 FQNNGV. V lost 5 bases and J lost 5; bases outside the gene matches: 10. This CDR3 reads CASSPGDRRGTEAFF. The CDR3 coding sequence is TGTGCCAGCAGCCCGGGGGACAGGAGGGGGACTGAAGCTTTCTTT.

The CDR3 here is CASSQSEGVRQFF. The CDR3 DNA is TGTGCCAGCAGCCAATCGGAGGGAGTCCGGCAGTTCTTC. The J gene is TRBJ2-1, the V gene TRBV16, with D possibly TRBD2 on 6 matching bases. The germline gives CDR1 KGHSY, CDR2 FQNENV. V lost 0 bases and J 12 bases, leaving 12 bases between the germline ends. The CDR3 extends over 13 amino acids.

The sample holds one count of this clone. The chain joins TRBV27 to TRBJ2-3, with 7 nucleotides matching TRBD1. CDR3 size: 14 residues. Germline values: CDR1 MNHEY, CDR2 SMNVEV (reference sequence). J was trimmed by 2 bases and V by 4 bases; bases with no gene match: 3. The CDR3 spells CASSSGQDTDTQYF. In DNA form, the CDR3 reads TGTGCCAGCAGTTCCGGACAGGACACAGATACGCAGTATTTT.

J is TRBJ2-7 and V is TRBV11-2, with 13 bases identical to TRBD2. CDR3 length: 16 residues. Germline-derived CDR1 and CDR2 are SGHAT and FQNNGV. The V segment lost 6 bases and the J segment 9 bases; nucleotides outside the gene matches: 14. Here the CDR3 DNA reads TGTGCCAGCAGGCACGCAACGGGACTAGCGGGGAGATCGCAGTACTTC. Its translation: CASRHATGLAGRSQYF.